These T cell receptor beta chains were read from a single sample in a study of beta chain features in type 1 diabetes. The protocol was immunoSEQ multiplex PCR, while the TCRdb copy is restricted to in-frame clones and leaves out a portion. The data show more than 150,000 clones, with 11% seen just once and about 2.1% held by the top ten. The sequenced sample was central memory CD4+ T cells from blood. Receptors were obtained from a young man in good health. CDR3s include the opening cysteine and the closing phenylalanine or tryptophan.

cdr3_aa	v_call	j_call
CSVERQAGDEQYF	TRBV29-1	-
CASSSNSQGNGYF	TRBV7-9	TRBJ2-7
CAISDRSGSIRNEQFF	TRBV10-3	TRBJ2-1
CASAAALAGGYNEQFF	TRBV2	TRBJ2-1
CASSLDSQETQYF	TRBV5-4	TRBJ2-5
CASSPRRVNTEAFF	TRBV18	TRBJ1-1
CASGQFKLGDQPQHF	TRBV2	TRBJ1-5
CASSSDSRGNSPLHF	TRBV5-6	TRBJ1-6
CASSQFLLTDLNTEAFF	TRBV23-1	TRBJ1-1
CASSQEKGRVNTEAFF	TRBV4-2	TRBJ1-1
CSVSTHLGLAGVGSTDTQYF	TRBV29-1	TRBJ2-3
CAISAQTSGYTF	TRBV10-3	TRBJ1-2
CASSPSGQRQETQYF	TRBV4-1	TRBJ2-5
CASSPGTGGFYEQYF	TRBV6-5	TRBJ2-7
CAWRRSSGANVLTF	TRBV30	TRBJ2-6
CASSFWGRNEQYF	TRBV7-9	TRBJ2-7
CASSSVRPDTQYF	TRBV9	TRBJ2-3
CSVIGQGTYEQYF	TRBV29-1	TRBJ2-7
CASSFRQGAGYEQYF	TRBV4-1	TRBJ2-7
CASSIDRARTGELFF	TRBV9	TRBJ2-2
CASNRNGYSQETQYF	TRBV6-1	TRBJ2-5
CATSALAGASTDTQYF	TRBV15	TRBJ2-3
CSVARDTRNTGELFF	TRBV29-1	TRBJ2-2
CATSRGGGVGNEQFF	TRBV15	TRBJ2-1
CASSPPSGSTTSQFF	TRBV18	TRBJ2-1